Listed here are 17 T cell receptor beta chains from one sample, sequenced in a study of cytomegalovirus exposure and HLA in healthy donors. The method was immunoSEQ multiplex PCR; TCRdb's version includes in-frame clones alone and lacks a portion of them. This sample has fewer than 120,000 clones, with roughly 90% found just once. The sample consisted of PBMCs. The receptors come from a woman under 40 in good health and CMV-seropositive.

CDR3 nucleotide sequence: TGTGCCAGCAGTGATGGGACAGTCGGGGCGCAGTATTTT. Protein product: CASSDGTVGAQYF. This chain links TRBV6-5 with TRBJ2-3; TRBD1 aligns across 7 bases. The V and J ends lost 5 bases and 10 bases, in that order; junction bases with no gene match: 9. CDR1 is MNHEY and CDR2 is SVGAGI in the germline V gene. The CDR3 covers 13 residues.

The rearrangement links TRBV10-3 to TRBJ2-5, with D maybe TRBD2 (6 bases). V lost 3 bases and J lost 1, with 12 bases in between. This CDR3 has 15 residues. Germline V lookup: CDR1 ENHRY, CDR2 SYGVKD. The CDR3 sequence: CAISDTAEGQETQYF. In DNA, the CDR3 is TGTGCCATCAGTGACACAGCGGAGGGCCAAGAGACCCAGTACTTC.

This chain links TRBV4-1 with TRBJ1-1, with D possibly being TRBD1 (5 bases). V gave up 0 bases and J gave up 1 base, with 6 bases separating them. The germline CDR1 and CDR2 sequences are MGHRA and YSYEKL. The CDR3 totals 14 residues. The CDR3 coding sequence is TGCGCCAGCAGCCAAGACGGGGGGAACACTGAAGCTTTCTTT. Its protein is CASSQDGGNTEAFF.

This clone was recorded only once. The CDR3 region is CASSKGSAGLGAGELFF. The CDR3 nucleotides are TGTGCCAGCAGCAAAGGTTCCGCGGGGTTAGGAGCCGGGGAGCTGTTTTTT. The rearrangement uses TRBV7-3 and TRBJ2-2, with D possibly TRBD2 on 6 matching bases. CDR3 length: 17 amino acids. Germline CDR1 and CDR2: SGHTA and FQGTGA. The ends were cut back, 5 bases at V and 6 bases at J, with 22 bases in the middle.

The J gene is TRBJ2-3, the V gene TRBV9, with 10 positions matching TRBD2. The CDR3 totals 18 residues. Germline V gene sequence: CDR1 SGDLS, CDR2 YYNGEE. V trimming: 3 bases; J trimming: 0 bases; junction bases outside the gene matches: 10. The CDR3 here is CASSEGASGGPSTDTQYF. CDR3 nucleotide sequence: TGTGCCAGCAGCGAAGGAGCTAGCGGGGGACCTAGCACAGATACGCAGTATTTT.

The chain combines TRBV7-8 with TRBJ2-7, with a possible D match to TRBD2 (6 bases). The CDR3 contains 15 residues. CDR1 is SGHVS and CDR2 is FQNEAQ in the germline V gene. V shed 0 bases and J shed 4 bases, with 13 bases lying between them. CDR3 bases: TGTGCCAGCAGCTTAGCGTTAGCGGCGGTGTACGAGCAGTACTTC. This codes for CASSLALAAVYEQYF.

V gene TRBV27 combines with J gene TRBJ1-2; TRBD1 agrees at 7 bases. V shed 0 bases, J shed 7 bases, and the junction held 20 bases outside the gene matches. The CDR3 covers 19 residues. Germline V CDR1 and CDR2: MNHEY, SMNVEV (reference sequence). The CDR3 sequence is CASSLSPPTGVEVFRGYTF. As DNA, the CDR3 is TGTGCCAGCAGTTTATCGCCCCCCACAGGGGTGGAGGTCTTCCGTGGCTACACCTTC.

The chain has TRBV4-3 and TRBJ2-1; 9 bases are a match to TRBD2. The junction had 9 bases not matched to a gene; V was cut back by 4 bases and J by 8 bases. There are 15 residues in the CDR3. Germline V gives CDR1 LGHNA, CDR2 YSLEER. CDR3 sequence: CASSRTSGLDHEQFF. CDR3 in DNA: TGCGCCAGCAGCCGAACTAGCGGGTTGGACCATGAGCAGTTCTTC.

This clone is a singleton in its sample. CDR3 protein: CASSLQRSPGNEQYF. CDR3 bases: TGTGCCAGCAGCTTACAACGGAGTCCAGGGAACGAGCAGTACTTC. The gene calls are TRBV7-8 and TRBJ2-7; maybe TRBD1 (5 bases). From germline, CDR1 is SGHVS and CDR2 FQNEAQ. V lost 2 bases and J lost 5, with 16 bases in between. This CDR3 spans 15 amino acids. Combining the CDR3 with reference TRBV7-8 and TRBJ2-7 gives the whole variable domain GAGVSQSPRYKVAKRGQDVALRCDPISGHVSLFWYQQALGQGPEFLTYFQNEAQLDKSGLPSDRFFAERPEGSVSTLKIQRTQQEDSAVYLCASSLQRSPGNEQYFGPGTRLTVT.

This clone was detected once. CDR3 sequence: CASSLNTGGTEAFF. CDR3 bases: TGCGCCAGCAGCCTTAATACAGGGGGAACTGAAGCTTTCTTT. This chain connects TRBV5-1 to TRBJ1-1; 8 positions match TRBD1. The CDR3 is 14 residues long. Trimming at V came to 4 bases and at J to 5 bases, leaving 7 bases not matched to a gene. Germline V gives CDR1 SGHRS, CDR2 YFSETQ.

The V gene is TRBV13, the J gene TRBJ2-1; 12 positions match TRBD2. V trimming: 5 bases; J trimming: 9 bases; junction bases outside the gene matches: 14. The CDR3 has 17 amino acids. CDR1 and CDR2 (germline): PRHDT, FYEKMQ (reference sequence). Written as DNA, the CDR3 is TGTGCCAGCAGCCTATTAGGACTAGCGGGAATGCCTGGTGAGCAGTTCTTC. It translates to CASSLLGLAGMPGEQFF.

The V call is TRBV15, the J call TRBJ2-7, with TRBD2 identical over 8 bases. Germline CDR1 LNHNV, CDR2 YYDKDF (reference sequence). J gave up 4 bases and V 0 bases, and 5 bases lay outside the gene matches. The CDR3 totals 15 residues. CDR3 region: CATSREISGSYEQYF. DNA of the CDR3: TGTGCCACCAGCAGAGAAATCAGCGGGAGTTACGAGCAGTACTTC.

The gene calls are TRBV7-2 and TRBJ2-7, with 12 bases lining up with TRBD2. The germline V gene has CDR1 SGHTA and CDR2 FQGNSA. There are 14 residues in the CDR3. With V trimmed by 5 bases and J by 4 bases, 3 bases remained unmatched. The chain's CDR3 is CASSRTSGKYEQYF. CDR3 sequence (DNA): TGTGCCAGCAGCAGGACTAGCGGGAAGTACGAGCAGTACTTC.

This rearrangement joins TRBV6-5 to TRBJ2-7; 9 bases line up with TRBD2. The ends lost 4 bases at V and 2 bases at J; junction bases unmatched: 9. Germline V lookup: CDR1 MNHEY, CDR2 SVGAGI. The CDR3 is 16 residues long. CDR3 nucleotide sequence: TGTGCCAGCAGTTCTAGGGCGGGAGGGGGAGCCTACGAGCAGTACTTC. It codes for CASSSRAGGGAYEQYF.

This chain connects TRBV29-1 to TRBJ1-1; the match to TRBD1 covers 11 bases. Germline assignment: CDR1 SQVTM and CDR2 ANQGSEA. The length of the CDR3 is 14 residues. Unmatched junction bases numbered 4, after V lost 7 bases and J lost 0 bases. The CDR3: CSGGTGGMNTEAFF. The CDR3 DNA sequence: TGCAGCGGAGGGACAGGGGGTATGAACACTGAAGCTTTCTTT.

V and J are TRBV6-1 and TRBJ1-3; the D gene is possibly TRBD1 (6 bases). CDR1 and CDR2 (germline): MNHNS, SASEGT. CDR3 length equals 15 residues. V lost 7 bases and J 2 bases, leaving 15 bases between the germline ends. CDR3 sequence (DNA): TGTGCCAGCAAAGGGACAAACAGGACTGGAAACACCATATATTTT. It is translated as CASKGTNRTGNTIYF.

DNA of the CDR3: TGTGCCAGCAGAGGCGACCGGGACAGGGGTGCCGTTAGCCCCAAGAATGAGCAGTTCTTC. The encoded protein is CASRGDRDRGAVSPKNEQFF. The gene calls are TRBV27 and TRBJ2-1; 10 bases are shared with TRBD1. Germline CDR1 is MNHEY and CDR2 is SMNVEV (reference sequence). This CDR3 spans 20 amino acids. J was trimmed by 7 bases and V by 6 bases; bases with no gene match: 24.